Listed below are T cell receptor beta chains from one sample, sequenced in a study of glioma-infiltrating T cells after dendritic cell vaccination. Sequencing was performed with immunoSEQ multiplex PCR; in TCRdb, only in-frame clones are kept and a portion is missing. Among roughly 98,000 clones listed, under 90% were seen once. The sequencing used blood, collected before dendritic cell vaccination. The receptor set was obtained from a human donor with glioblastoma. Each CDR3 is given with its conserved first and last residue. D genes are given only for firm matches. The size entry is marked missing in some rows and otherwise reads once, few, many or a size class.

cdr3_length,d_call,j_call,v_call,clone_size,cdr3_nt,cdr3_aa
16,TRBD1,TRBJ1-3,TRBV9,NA,TGTGCCAGCAGCGTAGTAGACAGGGTTTTCGGAAACACCATATATTTT,CASSVVDRVFGNTIYF
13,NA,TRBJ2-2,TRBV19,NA,TGTGCCAGTATATCCCGGGACTGGACGGAGCTGTTTTTT,CASISRDWTELFF
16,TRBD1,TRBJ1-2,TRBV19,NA,TGTGCCAGTAGTCTCTTCGGGGACAGCACTAACTATGGCTACACCTTC,CASSLFGDSTNYGYTF
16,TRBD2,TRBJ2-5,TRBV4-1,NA,TGCGCCAGCAGCCAAGGCGGACTAGCGGGACAAGAGACCCAGTACTTC,CASSQGGLAGQETQYF
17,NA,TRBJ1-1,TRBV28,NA,TGTGCCAGCAGTTTGGGGATCAGGACAGTTCTTATCGGTGAAGCTTTCTTT,CASSLGIRTVLIGEAFF
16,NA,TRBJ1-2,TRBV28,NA,TGTGCCAGCAGCCTGATGGGAGAAAGTACGAACTATGGCTACACCTTC,CASSLMGESTNYGYTF
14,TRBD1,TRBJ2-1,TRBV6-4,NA,TGTGCCAGCAGTGCGTCCGGGACAGGGGGTGAGCAGTTCTTC,CASSASGTGGEQFF
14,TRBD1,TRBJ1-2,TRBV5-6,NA,TGTGCCAGCATCCCACAGGGGGACAACTATGGCTACACCTTC,CASIPQGDNYGYTF
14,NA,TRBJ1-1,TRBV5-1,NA,TGCGCCAGCAGCTTGGAGGGGCCGAACACTGAAGCTTTCTTT,CASSLEGPNTEAFF
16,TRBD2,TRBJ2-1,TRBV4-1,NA,TGCGCCAGCAGCCAACCGACTAGCGGAATTTACAATGAGCAGTTCTTC,CASSQPTSGIYNEQFF
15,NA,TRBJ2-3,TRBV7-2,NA,TGTGCCAGCAGCTTCTTTAGACTAGATACAGATACGCAGTATTTT,CASSFFRLDTDTQYF
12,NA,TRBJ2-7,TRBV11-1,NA,TGTGCCAGCAGCTTGTCGTCCTACGAGCAGTACTTC,CASSLSSYEQYF
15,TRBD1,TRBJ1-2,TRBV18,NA,TGTGCCAGCTCACCAACGACAGGGGAGTATTCTGGCTACACCTTC,CASSPTTGEYSGYTF
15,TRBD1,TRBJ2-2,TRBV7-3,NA,TGTGCCAGCAGCAAAGACAGGGGAGGTACCGGGGAGCTGTTTTTT,CASSKDRGGTGELFF
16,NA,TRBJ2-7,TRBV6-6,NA,TGTGCCAGCAGTTACTCCGGACACTACAAAACCTACGAGCAGTACTTC,CASSYSGHYKTYEQYF
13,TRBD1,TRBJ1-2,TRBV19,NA,TGTGCCAGTAGTCCGACAGGGACCTATGGCTACACCTTC,CASSPTGTYGYTF
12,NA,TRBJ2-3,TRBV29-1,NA,TGCAGCGTCGACCCAGGGCTCGGTACGCAGTATTTT,CSVDPGLGTQYF
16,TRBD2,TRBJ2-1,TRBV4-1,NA,TGCGCCAGCAGCCAAGAGGGGCTAGCGGGGGCGGGTGAGCAGTTCTTC,CASSQEGLAGAGEQFF
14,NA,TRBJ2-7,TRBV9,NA,TGTGCCAGCAGCGTAGGGGGCAACTCCTACGAGCAGTACTTC,CASSVGGNSYEQYF
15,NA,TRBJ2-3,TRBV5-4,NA,TGTGCCAGCAGCACGACCTCAGGGGGCACAGATACGCAGTATTTT,CASSTTSGGTDTQYF
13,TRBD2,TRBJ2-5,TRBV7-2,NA,TGTGCCAGCAGCCCACGACTAGCGGGGGACCAGTACTTC,CASSPRLAGDQYF
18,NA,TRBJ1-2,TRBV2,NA,TGTGCCAGCAGCAACCGCAGGGCCAGCAACATCGTTAACTATGGCTACACCTTC,CASSNRRASNIVNYGYTF
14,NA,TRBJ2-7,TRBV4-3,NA,TGCGCCAGCAGCCAGGCCACGCAGGGCTACGAGCAGTACTTC,CASSQATQGYEQYF
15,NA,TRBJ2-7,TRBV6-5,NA,TGTGCCAGCAGTTCGACAGGTAAAAGCTCCTACGAGCAGTACTTC,CASSSTGKSSYEQYF
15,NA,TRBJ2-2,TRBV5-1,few,TGCGCCAGCAGCTTGGCGGGACAACTCACCGGGGAGCTGTTTTTT,CASSLAGQLTGELFF
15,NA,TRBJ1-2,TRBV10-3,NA,TGTGCCATCAGGTGGACTCGGAGTGGTAACTATGGCTACACCTTC,CAIRWTRSGNYGYTF
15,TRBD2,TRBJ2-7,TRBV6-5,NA,TGTGCCAGCAGAATCTCACCCGGGGGGGCGCAAGGGCAGTACTTC,CASRISPGGAQGQYF
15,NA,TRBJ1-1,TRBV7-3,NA,TGTGCCAGCAGCCCTCAAGTGGGGCAGAACACTGAAGCTTTCTTT,CASSPQVGQNTEAFF
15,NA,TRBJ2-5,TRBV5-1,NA,TGCGCCAGCAGCTTGAGGGGGAGTGGGCAAGAGACCCAGTACTTC,CASSLRGSGQETQYF
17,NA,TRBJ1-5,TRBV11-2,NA,TGTGCCAGCAGCTTATCCCTTGGCAGACTAAGCAATCAGCCCCAGCATTTT,CASSLSLGRLSNQPQHF
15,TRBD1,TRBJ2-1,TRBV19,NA,TGTGCCAGTAACACGGGACAGGGGGGCTACAATGAGCAGTTCTTC,CASNTGQGGYNEQFF
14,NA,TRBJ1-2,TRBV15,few,TGTGCCACCAGCAGAGATCGGGGGGCAGATGGCTACACCTTC,CATSRDRGADGYTF
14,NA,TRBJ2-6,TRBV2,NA,TGTGCCAGCAGTGCAGGGTCTGGGGCCAACGTCCTGACTTTC,CASSAGSGANVLTF
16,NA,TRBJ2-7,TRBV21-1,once,TGTGCCAGCAGCTCCAACCCGGACTGCCCCTCCTACGAGCAGTACTTC,CASSSNPDCPSYEQYF
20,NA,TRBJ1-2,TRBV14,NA,TGTGCCAGCAGCCAAGATCAAATCTCGCTGAGGGAGGAAGCTAACTATGGCTACACCTTC,CASSQDQISLREEANYGYTF
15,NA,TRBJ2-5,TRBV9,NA,TGTGCCAGCAGCGTAGGGCAGGGTGGAGTGGAGACCCAGTACTTC,CASSVGQGGVETQYF
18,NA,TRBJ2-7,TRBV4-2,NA,TGTGCCAGCAGCCAAGTAGGATTGCGACAGAGCGATTCCTACGAGCAGTACTTC,CASSQVGLRQSDSYEQYF
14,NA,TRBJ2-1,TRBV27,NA,TGTGCCAGCAGTTTATCCGACAAATACAATGAGCAGTTCTTC,CASSLSDKYNEQFF
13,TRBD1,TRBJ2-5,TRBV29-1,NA,TGCAGCGCCCCGGGACAGGGCCAAGAGACCCAGTACTTC,CSAPGQGQETQYF
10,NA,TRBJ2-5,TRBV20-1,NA,TGCAGTGCGGAGGGGGAGACCCAGTACTTC,CSAEGETQYF
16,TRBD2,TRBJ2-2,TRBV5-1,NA,TGCGCCAGCAGCTTGGTAGCGGGAGGAGGTACCGGGGAGCTGTTTTTT,CASSLVAGGGTGELFF
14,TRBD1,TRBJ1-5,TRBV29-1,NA,TGCAGCGTCCGGACAGGGACGAGCAATCAGCCCCAGCATTTT,CSVRTGTSNQPQHF
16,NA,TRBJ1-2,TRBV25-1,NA,TGTGCCAGCAGTGAATATGGCGGCCGCGCGGGAGCTGGCTACACCTTC,CASSEYGGRAGAGYTF
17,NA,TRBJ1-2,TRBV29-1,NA,TGCAGCGTTGGGGACTCGAAGTTGGGGCCTACCAACTATGGCTACACCTTC,CSVGDSKLGPTNYGYTF
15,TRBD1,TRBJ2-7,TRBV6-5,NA,TGTGCCAGCAGCTACTCGGGACAGAGCTCCTACGAGCAGTACTTC,CASSYSGQSSYEQYF
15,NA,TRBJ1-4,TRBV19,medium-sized,TGTGCCAGTAGTACCTTTGGGAGGACTAATGAAAAACTGTTTTTT,CASSTFGRTNEKLFF
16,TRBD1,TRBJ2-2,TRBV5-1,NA,TGCGCCAGCAGCAGGGGACAGGGGGGAGTCACCGGGGAGCTGTTTTTT,CASSRGQGGVTGELFF
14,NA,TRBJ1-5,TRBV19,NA,TGTGCCAGTAGTATCTTTTGGGGGCCCCAGCCCCAGCATTTT,CASSIFWGPQPQHF
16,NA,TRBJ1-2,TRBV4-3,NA,TGCGCCAGCAGCCAAGATACCGGGGGGCGAGGCTATGGCTACACCTTC,CASSQDTGGRGYGYTF
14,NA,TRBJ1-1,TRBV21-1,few,TGTGCCAGCAGCAAAGAGACAGGGCAGACTGAAGCTTTCTTT,CASSKETGQTEAFF
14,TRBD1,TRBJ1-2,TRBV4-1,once,TGCGCCAGCAGCCAAGGGACAGGGCTCTATGGCTACACCTTC,CASSQGTGLYGYTF
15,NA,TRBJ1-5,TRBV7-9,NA,TGTGCCAGCAGCTTAGCGTCAGGGGAAAATCAGCCCCAGCATTTT,CASSLASGENQPQHF
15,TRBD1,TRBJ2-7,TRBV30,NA,TGTGCCTGGAGTGTATTATCAGGGGGAGTCTACGAGCAGTACTTC,CAWSVLSGGVYEQYF